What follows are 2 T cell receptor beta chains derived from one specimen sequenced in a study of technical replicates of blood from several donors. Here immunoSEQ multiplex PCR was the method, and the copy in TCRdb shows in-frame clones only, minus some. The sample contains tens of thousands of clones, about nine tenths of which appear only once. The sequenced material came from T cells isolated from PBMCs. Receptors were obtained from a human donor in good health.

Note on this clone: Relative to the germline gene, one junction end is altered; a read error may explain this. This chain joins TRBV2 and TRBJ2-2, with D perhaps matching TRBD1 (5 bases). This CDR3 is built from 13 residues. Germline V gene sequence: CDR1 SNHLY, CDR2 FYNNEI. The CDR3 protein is CASRGQNPGELFF. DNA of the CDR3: TGTGCCAGCAGGGGGCAGAACCCCGGGGAGCTGTTTTTT.

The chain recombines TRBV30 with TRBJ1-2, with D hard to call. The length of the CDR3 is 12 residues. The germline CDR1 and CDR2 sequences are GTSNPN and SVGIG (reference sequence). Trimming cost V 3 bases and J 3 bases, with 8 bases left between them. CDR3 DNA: TGTGCCTGGAGGCTACAGTACTATGGCTACACCTTC. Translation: CAWRLQYYGYTF.